The clone carrying this T cell receptor (beta chain) was recorded once. Here immunoSEQ multiplex PCR was the method, and the copy in TCRdb shows in-frame clones only, minus some. This table has approximately 190,000 clones, 70% to 85% appearing once. Germline CDR1 reads SGHRS; CDR2 reads YFSETQ. The trim removed 2 bases at V and 3 bases at J, leaving 7 bases unmatched. The CDR3 has 17 amino acids. The source of the sample is a study of cytomegalovirus exposure and HLA in healthy donors. V and J are TRBV5-1 and TRBJ2-1; 11 bases line up with TRBD2. What was sequenced was PBMCs. This sequence was found in a young woman in good health and CMV-seropositive. The CDR3 loop reads CASSFQILAGGYNEQFF. The CDR3 DNA is TGCGCCAGCAGCTTTCAAATCCTAGCGGGAGGCTACAATGAGCAGTTCTTC.